Given below is one T cell receptor beta chain in context. Its matching antigen is unknown. The sample comes from a study of CXCR3-negative and CXCR3-positive naive CD8 T cells. Study results and caveats: Memory cells diverged, while naive CXCR3-positive and CXCR3-negative cells had similar TRBV-TRBJ usage. Across naive subsets, surface CD5 expression was comparable, and TCR strength was inferred from properties of the TRB CDR3. Naive cells with CXCR3 showed TRB CDR3s that were more hydrophobic than those in CXCR3-negative naive cells.

CD45RO-CCR7+CD27+CD95- expression identified naive CD8+ T cells. TRB cDNA was prepared as libraries by UMI-labeled 5' RACE. TCRdb re-analyzed the 5' RACE reads; it lists each CDR3 protein once, without DNA. The table for this sample gives some 60,000 distinct CDR3 sequences. The CDR3 is 15 amino acids. Germline V gene lookup returns CDR1 SGHTA and CDR2 FQGTGA. Source material: naive CXCR3+ CD8+ T cells from blood. The subset: CD45RO-CCR7+CD27+CD95- naive CD8+ T cells expressing CXCR3 (TNR3+). V and J are TRBV7-3 and TRBJ2-1. The TCR comes from a human donor in good health. Some clones in this sample may be carry-over from other donors' samples. The CDR3 protein is CASTLIRSSYNEQFF.